The present T cell receptor beta chain was sequenced within a study of cytomegalovirus exposure and HLA in healthy donors. Points from the study as a whole: CMV antigen specificity of three CMV-associated chains was confirmed in vitro.

Worth noting for this clone: Its antigen is not identified.

This table comes from immunoSEQ multiplex PCR, and its TCRdb copy is limited to in-frame clones, with some not included. There are roughly 310,000 clones in the sample; 88% occur only once, and around 0.96% lies in the top ten. The germline V gene encodes CDR1 ENHRY and CDR2 SYGVKD. Trimming took 3 bases from V and 6 from J; bases not matched to a gene: 8. The CDR3 is 15 residues long. This receptor was identified in a man aged 25 to 45 in good health and CMV-seronegative. The chain recombines TRBV10-3 with TRBJ1-5, with 7 bases lining up with TRBD1. Sequenced sample: PBMCs. CDR3 sequence: CAISELIGGGQPQHF. The CDR3 region has the DNA TGTGCCATCAGTGAATTAATAGGGGGCGGTCAGCCCCAGCATTTT.